These 14 T cell receptor beta chains were all obtained from the same sample, sequenced in a study of memory CD8 T cells in hepatitis C reinfection. Stated time point: late/post reinfection, 12 to 24 weeks after detection. Sorted cells were sequenced directly ex vivo without any in vitro expansion. Assay used: immunoSEQ multiplex PCR; TCRdb lists only in-frame clones, some missing. The profile shows around 5,000 clones, about 87% of them singletons. Material: naive CD8+ T cells sorted from blood. These receptors were collected from a man aged 50 or older with hepatitis C virus infection.

This chain joins TRBV7-3 and TRBJ1-1, with TRBD1 matching 7 bases. After removal of 0 bases from V and 4 bases from J, the junction contained 5 bases not matched to a gene. The CDR3 is 15 amino acids. Germline V gene sequence: CDR1 SGHTA, CDR2 FQGTGA. DNA of the CDR3: TGTGCCAGCAGCTTAACAGGGGGCCAGGGCACTGAAGCTTTCTTT. Encoded protein: CASSLTGGQGTEAFF.

V gene TRBV19 combines with J gene TRBJ1-1; D call uncertain. Deletions cut 7 bases from V and 0 bases from J, with 24 bases between. CDR3 size: 18 residues. Looked up from germline, CDR1 is LNHDA and CDR2 is SQIVND (reference sequence). The CDR3 DNA reads TGTGCCAGTATTAGTTTACAGAGACAAAGCATGATGAACACTGAAGCTTTCTTT. It yields the protein CASISLQRQSMMNTEAFF.

This chain joins TRBV7-3 and TRBJ2-1, with 9 bases identical to TRBD2. Germline V lookup: CDR1 SGHTA, CDR2 FQGTGA. This CDR3 comprises 17 residues. Germline trimming cut 5 bases from V and 0 bases from J; bases unmatched to any gene: 8. CDR3 sequence (DNA): TGTGCCAGCAGCCCCGGACTAGCGATAGGCTCCTACAATGAGCAGTTCTTC. Amino acid sequence: CASSPGLAIGSYNEQFF.

The gene calls are TRBV4-1 and TRBJ1-1, with D perhaps TRBD1 (6 bases). The CDR3 totals 13 residues. Germline V lookup: CDR1 MGHRA, CDR2 YSYEKL. V was shortened by 4 bases and J by 10 bases, with 16 bases between the two germline ends. Here the CDR3 DNA reads TGCGCCAGCAGCCCCACAGGGTCCGGCAGAGCTTTCTTT. This codes for CASSPTGSGRAFF.

The chain employs TRBV4-3 and TRBJ2-1; 9 bases are shared with TRBD2. The CDR3 loop spans 17 amino acids. V was pared by 3 bases and J by 4 bases, with 10 bases of the junction left unmatched. CDR1 is LGHNA and CDR2 is YSLEER in the germline V gene. The CDR3 is CASSHRGETSGYNEQFF. In DNA, the CDR3 is TGCGCCAGCAGCCACCGAGGGGAGACTAGCGGTTACAATGAGCAGTTCTTC.

The chain combines TRBV9 with TRBJ2-3, with a weak D call TRBD2 (5 bases). Trimming cost V 0 bases and J 3 bases, with 11 bases left between them. This CDR3 spans 15 amino acids. Germline V CDR1 and CDR2: SGDLS, YYNGEE. The CDR3 sequence is CASSVEGDGTDTQYF. The CDR3 DNA reads as TGTGCCAGCAGCGTAGAGGGAGACGGGACAGATACGCAGTATTTT.

The J gene is TRBJ2-7, the V gene TRBV15; D is perhaps TRBD2 (6 bases). CDR1 LNHNV and CDR2 YYDKDF come from the germline V gene (reference sequence). Deletions cut 5 bases from V and 4 bases from J, with 15 bases between. The CDR3 has 14 amino acids. The CDR3 sequence: CATSSSGTPYEQYF. The CDR3 DNA is TGTGCCACCAGCTCTTCCGGGACTCCTTACGAGCAGTACTTC.

The chain links TRBV27 to TRBJ2-7; TRBD1 matches at 9 bases. The CDR3 has 15 amino acids. Germline values: CDR1 MNHEY, CDR2 SMNVEV (reference sequence). Losses at the gene ends were 0 bases for V and 2 bases for J; bases not matched to a gene: 2. CDR3 nucleotides: TGTGCCAGCAGTTTATCTGGACAGGGGACCTACGAGCAGTACTTC. Protein product: CASSLSGQGTYEQYF.

V usage is TRBV27 and J usage is TRBJ1-6; maybe TRBD1 (6 bases). V shed 8 bases and J shed 7 bases, with 21 bases lying between them. The CDR3 contains 16 residues. Germline V gene data show CDR1 as MNHEY and CDR2 as SMNVEV (reference sequence). Written as DNA, the CDR3 is TGTGCCAGCGCAACAACGGGGGGCAGCTTGAATTCACCCCTCCACTTT. Translating gives CASATTGGSLNSPLHF.

This chain connects TRBV10-3 to TRBJ1-1; TRBD1 is a possible D gene (6 bases). CDR3 length: 16 residues. CDR1 and CDR2 (germline): ENHRY, SYGVKD. Trimming pared 2 bases from V and 2 bases from J, leaving 15 bases between. The CDR3 DNA reads as TGTGCCATCAGTGAGATCCCAGGGGCAGGAAACACTGAAGCTTTCTTT. Its translation: CAISEIPGAGNTEAFF.

CDR3 residues: CASSMGQGYGKNTEAFF. CDR3 in DNA: TGTGCCAGCAGCATGGGACAGGGCTACGGGAAAAACACTGAAGCTTTCTTT. The V call is TRBV7-9, the J call TRBJ1-1; TRBD1 matches 9 bases. With 5 bases clipped from V and 2 bases from J, the junction kept 12 bases outside the gene matches. The CDR3 is made up of 17 amino acids. The germline gives CDR1 SEHNR, CDR2 FQNEAQ (reference sequence).

In its sample, this clone was seen once. This rearrangement joins TRBV5-7 to TRBJ2-7; weak D call: TRBD2 (8 bases). TRBV5-7 is an open reading frame, and its role is uncertain. Trimming left V 5 bases short and J 1 base short, with 25 bases between. The CDR3 loop spans 18 amino acids. Written as DNA, the CDR3 is TGTGCCAGCAGTACCGACAGGGAGCGGTGCGGGAGGTCCTACGAGCAGTACTTC. This translates into CASSTDRERCGRSYEQYF.

V gene TRBV11-2 combines with J gene TRBJ2-6; TRBD1 matches 9 bases. Germline trimming cut 5 bases from V and 0 bases from J; bases unmatched to any gene: 11. This CDR3 has 19 amino acids. Germline V lookup: CDR1 SGHAT, CDR2 FQNNGV. CDR3 residues: CASSPGQGLSFSGANVLTF. CDR3 DNA sequence: TGTGCCAGCAGCCCAGGACAGGGGTTAAGTTTCTCTGGGGCCAACGTCCTGACTTTC.

The chain joins TRBV27 to TRBJ2-7; 7 nucleotides line up with TRBD2. Per germline, CDR1 MNHEY and CDR2 SMNVEV (reference sequence). Trimming took 4 bases from V and 0 from J; bases not matched to a gene: 6. This CDR3 contains 15 residues. Here the CDR3 reads CASSSSGLPSYEQYF. CDR3 nucleotides: TGTGCCAGCAGTTCCTCGGGACTACCCTCCTACGAGCAGTACTTC.